The clone carrying this TCR delta chain was seen only a few times. TCRdb shows a much larger clone's protein in place of this DNA's translation, and the two differ at residue 11, likely through a read error; the protein shown is translated from the DNA. This entry belongs to a study of gamma-delta chains in newborns, infants, children. Study context: Microbial exposure reportedly drives polyclonal innate γδ T cell expansion after birth.

TCRdb re-called the reads using CATT. The table has 7,000 or so delta-chain clones, roughly 0.7% seen once. The receptor was isolated from a child who was a newborn, infant or young child, either healthy, febrile or measles-vaccinated (not recorded which). The sequenced sample was blood.

Written as DNA, the CDR3 is TGTGCCTGTGACCCGGTACTGGGGGATACGTTCTGGGACACCCGACAGATGTTTTTC. Its protein is CACDPVLGDTFWDTRQMFF. The chain joins TRDV2 to TRDJ3; 13 bases are a match to TRDD3. Germline CDR1 reads GEAIGNYY; CDR2 reads EKD. The CDR3 consists of 19 residues. The J segment lost 3 bases and the V segment lost 3 bases, leaving 7 bases of the junction unmatched.